The 3 T cell receptor beta chains reported below all come from one sample, sequenced in a study of beta chain features in type 1 diabetes. Reverse transcription of all isolated RNA meant that expressed TCRB transcripts were sequenced. Sequencing used immunoSEQ multiplex PCR; TCRdb keeps in-frame clones, though not all of them. This sample has under 500,000 clones, with approximately 30% found just once. Sequencing was carried out using naive CD4+ T cells from blood. These receptors all stem from a man aged 18-30 years in good health.

This clone was seen just once. The chain uses TRBV4-3 and TRBJ2-5, with unresolved D. The CDR3 covers 13 residues. CDR1 LGHNA and CDR2 YSLEER come from the germline V gene. V lost 6 bases, J lost 2 bases, and 10 bases lay in between. CDR3 region: CASSQMRQETQYF. CDR3 DNA: TGCGCCAGCAGTCAAATGAGACAAGAGACCCAGTACTTC.

This sequence joins TRBV14 and TRBJ1-3; D unresolved. Germline V gene data show CDR1 as SGHDN and CDR2 as FVKESK. The CDR3 is made up of 13 amino acids. With 3 bases removed from V and 0 bases from J, the gap between germline ends came to 3 bases. The CDR3, as DNA: TGTGCCAGCAGCCAGTACTCTGGAAACACCATATATTTT. Its translation is CASSQYSGNTIYF. Drawing the rest from reference TRBV14 and TRBJ1-3, the complete variable domain is EAGVTQFPSHSVIEKGQTVTLRCDPISGHDNLYWYRRVMGKEIKFLLHFVKESKQDESGMPNNRFLAERTGGTYSTLKVQPAELEDSGVYFCASSQYSGNTIYFGEGSWLTVV.

This sequence joins TRBV29-1 and TRBJ1-2; the D is unclear. The CDR3 covers 13 residues. Trimming removed 4 bases at V and 0 bases at J, with 9 bases between. Germline CDR1 SQVTM, CDR2 ANQGSEA. The CDR3 sequence: CSVGGLANYGYTF. In DNA form, the CDR3 reads TGCAGCGTTGGTGGATTAGCTAACTATGGCTACACCTTC.